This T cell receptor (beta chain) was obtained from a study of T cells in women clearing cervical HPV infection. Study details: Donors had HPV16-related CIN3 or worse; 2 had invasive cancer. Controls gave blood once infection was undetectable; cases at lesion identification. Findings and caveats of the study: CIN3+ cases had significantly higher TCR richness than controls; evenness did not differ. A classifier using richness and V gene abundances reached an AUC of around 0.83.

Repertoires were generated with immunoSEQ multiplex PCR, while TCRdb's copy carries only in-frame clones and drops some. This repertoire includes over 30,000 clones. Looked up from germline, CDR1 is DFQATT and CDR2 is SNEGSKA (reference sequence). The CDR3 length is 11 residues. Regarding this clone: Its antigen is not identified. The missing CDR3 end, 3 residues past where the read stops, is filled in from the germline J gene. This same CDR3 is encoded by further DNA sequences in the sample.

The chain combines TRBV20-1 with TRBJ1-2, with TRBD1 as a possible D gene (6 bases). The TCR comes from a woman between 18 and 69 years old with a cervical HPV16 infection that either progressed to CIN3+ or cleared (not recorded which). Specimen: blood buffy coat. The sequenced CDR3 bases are TGCAGTGCAACCACAGGGATCGAC. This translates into CSATTGID. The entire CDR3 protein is CSATTGIDYTF.